This is a list of T cell receptor beta chains from one sample in a study of cytomegalovirus exposure and HLA in healthy donors. The repertoire was sequenced with immunoSEQ multiplex PCR; TCRdb's copy has only in-frame clones and lacks some. Of 35,000 to 50,000 clones listed, approximately 93% were seen once; the top ten hold approximately 2%. The material sequenced was PBMCs. The receptors shown here come from a woman under 30 in good health and CMV-seronegative. Both conserved end residues are part of each CDR3. The order of the fields is V gene, D gene, J gene, CDR3 protein, CDR3 DNA. The D gene is left open where the match is weak.

v_gene: TRBV30; d_gene: TRBD2; j_gene: TRBJ2-7; CDR3aa: CAWSALAGSYEQYF; CDR3nt: TGTGCCTGGAGTGCCCTAGCGGGATCCTACGAGCAGTACTTC
v_gene: TRBV11-2; d_gene: NA; j_gene: TRBJ1-5; CDR3aa: CASSLEGGLDQPQHF; CDR3nt: TGTGCCAGCAGCTTAGAGGGGGGGCTTGACCAGCCCCAGCATTTT
v_gene: TRBV5-1; d_gene: NA; j_gene: TRBJ1-2; CDR3aa: CASSYGGMSYGYTF; CDR3nt: TGCGCCAGCAGTTATGGCGGTATGTCCTATGGCTACACCTTC
v_gene: TRBV6-1; d_gene: TRBD1; j_gene: TRBJ2-2; CDR3aa: CASSEETGSGELFF; CDR3nt: TGTGCCAGCAGTGAAGAGACAGGGTCCGGGGAGCTGTTTTTT
v_gene: TRBV2; d_gene: TRBD1; j_gene: TRBJ2-1; CDR3aa: CAGGQGKDEQFF; CDR3nt: TGTGCCGGCGGACAGGGTAAGGATGAGCAGTTCTTC
v_gene: TRBV4-1; d_gene: TRBD2; j_gene: TRBJ2-3; CDR3aa: CASSQGPRAGGHTDTQYF; CDR3nt: TGCGCCAGCAGCCAGGGACCCCGGGCGGGAGGCCACACAGATACGCAGTATTTT
v_gene: TRBV7-7; d_gene: TRBD1; j_gene: TRBJ2-2; CDR3aa: CASSSTGPGANTGELFF; CDR3nt: TGTGCCAGCAGCTCGACAGGGCCTGGGGCGAACACCGGGGAGCTGTTTTTT
v_gene: TRBV6-1; d_gene: NA; j_gene: TRBJ1-3; CDR3aa: CASSETPGGNTIYF; CDR3nt: TGTGCCAGCAGTGAGACGCCAGGTGGAAACACCATATATTTT